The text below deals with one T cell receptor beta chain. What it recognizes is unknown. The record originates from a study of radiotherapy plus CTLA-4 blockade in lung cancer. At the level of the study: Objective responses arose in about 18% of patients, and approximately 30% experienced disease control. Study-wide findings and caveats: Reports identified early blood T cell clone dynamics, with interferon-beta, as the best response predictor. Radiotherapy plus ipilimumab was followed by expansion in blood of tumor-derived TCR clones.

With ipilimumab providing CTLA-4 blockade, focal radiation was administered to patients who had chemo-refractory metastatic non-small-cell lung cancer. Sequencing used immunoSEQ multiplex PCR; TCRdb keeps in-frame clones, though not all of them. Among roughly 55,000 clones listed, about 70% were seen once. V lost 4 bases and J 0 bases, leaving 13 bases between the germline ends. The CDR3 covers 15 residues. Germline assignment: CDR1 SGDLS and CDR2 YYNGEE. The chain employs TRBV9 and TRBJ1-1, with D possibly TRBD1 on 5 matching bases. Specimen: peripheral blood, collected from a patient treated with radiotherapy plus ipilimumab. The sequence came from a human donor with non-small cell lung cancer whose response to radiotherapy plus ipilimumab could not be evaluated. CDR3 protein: CASSSHGGVNTEAFF. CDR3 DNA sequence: TGTGCCAGCAGCTCTCACGGGGGAGTGAACACTGAAGCTTTCTTT.